The T cell receptor (beta chain) under discussion was sequenced for a study of CXCR3-negative and CXCR3-positive naive CD8 T cells. Points from the study as a whole: TRB CDR3 hydrophobicity was greater in CXCR3-positive naive cells than in CXCR3-negative naive cells.

Germline loops: CDR1 LGHDT, CDR2 YNNKEL (reference sequence). The CDR3 length is 16 residues. On this clonotype itself: The target antigen is unknown.

The study made its TRB cDNA libraries by 5' RACE, adding UMI labels. TCRdb reprocessed the 5' RACE reads and stores each CDR3 protein as one record, lacking DNA. This table lists tens of thousands of distinct CDR3 sequences. This clonotype was sampled from a human donor in good health. Some clones in this sample may be carry-over from other donors' samples. The sample consisted of naive CXCR3- CD8+ T cells from blood. This sample's subset: CD45RO-CCR7+CD27+CD95- naive CD8+ T cells lacking CXCR3 (TNR3-). The chain employs TRBV3-1 and TRBJ2-7; TCRdb proposes TRBD1, but this gene call is untestable without DNA. The CDR3 reads CASSQRPTLSSYEQYF.